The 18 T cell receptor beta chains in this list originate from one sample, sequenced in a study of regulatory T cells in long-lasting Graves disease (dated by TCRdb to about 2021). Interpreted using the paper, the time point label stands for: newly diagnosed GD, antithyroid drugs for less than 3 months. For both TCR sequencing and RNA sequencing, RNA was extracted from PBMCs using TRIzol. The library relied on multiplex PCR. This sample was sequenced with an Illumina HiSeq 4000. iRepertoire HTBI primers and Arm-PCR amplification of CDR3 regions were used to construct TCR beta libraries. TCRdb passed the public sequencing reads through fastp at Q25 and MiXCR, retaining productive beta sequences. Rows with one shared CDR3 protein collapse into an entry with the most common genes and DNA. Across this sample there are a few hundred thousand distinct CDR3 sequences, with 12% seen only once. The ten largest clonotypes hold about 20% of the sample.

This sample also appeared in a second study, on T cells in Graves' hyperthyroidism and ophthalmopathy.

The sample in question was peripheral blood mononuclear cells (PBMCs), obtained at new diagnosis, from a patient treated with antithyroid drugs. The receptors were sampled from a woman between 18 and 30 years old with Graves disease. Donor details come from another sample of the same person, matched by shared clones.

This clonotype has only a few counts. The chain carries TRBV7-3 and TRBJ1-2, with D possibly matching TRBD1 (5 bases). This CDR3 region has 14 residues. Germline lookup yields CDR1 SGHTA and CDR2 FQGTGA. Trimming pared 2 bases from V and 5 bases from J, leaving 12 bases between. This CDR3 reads CASSLGTSGYGYTF. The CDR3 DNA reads TGTGCCAGCAGCTTAGGGACGAGCGGGTATGGCTACACCTTC.

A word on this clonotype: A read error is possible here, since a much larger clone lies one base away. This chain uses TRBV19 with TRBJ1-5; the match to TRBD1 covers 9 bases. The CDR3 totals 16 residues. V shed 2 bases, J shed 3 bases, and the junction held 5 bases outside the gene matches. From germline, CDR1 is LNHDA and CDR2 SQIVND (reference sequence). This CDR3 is CASSIWWDRDNQPQHF. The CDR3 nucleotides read TGTGCCAGTAGTATATGGTGGGACAGGGACAATCAGCCCCAGCATTTT.

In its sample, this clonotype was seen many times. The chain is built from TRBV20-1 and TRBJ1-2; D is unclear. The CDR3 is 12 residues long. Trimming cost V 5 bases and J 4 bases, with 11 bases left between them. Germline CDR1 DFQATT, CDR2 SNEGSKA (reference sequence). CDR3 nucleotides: TGCAGTGCTGTCAGTGGGGTCTATGGCTACACCTTC. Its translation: CSAVSGVYGYTF.

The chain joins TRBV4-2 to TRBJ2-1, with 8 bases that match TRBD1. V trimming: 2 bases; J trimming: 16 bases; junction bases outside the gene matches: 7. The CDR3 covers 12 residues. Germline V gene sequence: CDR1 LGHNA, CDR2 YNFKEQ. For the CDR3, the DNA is TGTGCCAGCAGCCAAACCCGGGACAGGCCCTTCTTC. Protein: CASSQTRDRPFF.

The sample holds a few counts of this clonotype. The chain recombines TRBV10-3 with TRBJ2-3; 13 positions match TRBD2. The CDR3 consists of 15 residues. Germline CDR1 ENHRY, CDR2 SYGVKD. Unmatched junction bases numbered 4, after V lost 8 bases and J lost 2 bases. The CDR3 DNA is TGTGCCATCGGGGGGACTAGCGGGACCACAGATACGCAGTATTTT. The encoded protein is CAIGGTSGTTDTQYF.

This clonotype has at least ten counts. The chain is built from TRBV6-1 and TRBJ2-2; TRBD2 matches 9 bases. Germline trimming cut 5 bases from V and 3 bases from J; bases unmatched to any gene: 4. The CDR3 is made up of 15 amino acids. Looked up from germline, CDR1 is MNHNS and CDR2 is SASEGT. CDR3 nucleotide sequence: TGTGCCAGCAGTCCCTGGACTAGCGACACCGGGGAGCTGTTTTTT. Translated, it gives CASSPWTSDTGELFF.

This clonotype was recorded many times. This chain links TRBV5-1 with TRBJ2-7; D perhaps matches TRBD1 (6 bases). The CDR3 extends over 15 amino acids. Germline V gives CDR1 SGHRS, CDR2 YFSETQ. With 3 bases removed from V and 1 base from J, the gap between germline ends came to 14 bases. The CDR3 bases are TGCGCCAGCAGCTCCCAGGGGCCAGGATCCTACGAGCAGTACGTC. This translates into CASSSQGPGSYEQYV.

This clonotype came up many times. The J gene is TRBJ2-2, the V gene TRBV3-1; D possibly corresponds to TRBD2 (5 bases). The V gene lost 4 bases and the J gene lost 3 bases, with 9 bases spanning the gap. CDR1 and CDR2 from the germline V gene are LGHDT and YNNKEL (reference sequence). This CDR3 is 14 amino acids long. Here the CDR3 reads CASSPKGDTGELFF. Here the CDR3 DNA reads TGTGCCAGCAGCCCCAAGGGAGACACCGGGGAGCTGTTTTTT.

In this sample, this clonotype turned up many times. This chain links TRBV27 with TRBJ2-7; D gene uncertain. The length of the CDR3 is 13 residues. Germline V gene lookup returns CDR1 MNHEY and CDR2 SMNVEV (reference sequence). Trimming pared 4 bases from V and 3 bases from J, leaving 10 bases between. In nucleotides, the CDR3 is TGTGCCAGCAGTTATACTCGTGGCTACGAGCAGTACGTC. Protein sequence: CASSYTRGYEQYV.

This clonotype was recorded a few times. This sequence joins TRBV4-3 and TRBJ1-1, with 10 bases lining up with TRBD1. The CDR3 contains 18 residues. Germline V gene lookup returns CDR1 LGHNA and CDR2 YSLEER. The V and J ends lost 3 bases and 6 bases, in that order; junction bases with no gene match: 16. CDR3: CASSHSSTGGYGYAEAFF. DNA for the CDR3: TGCGCCAGCAGCCATTCTTCGACAGGGGGCTACGGATACGCTGAAGCTTTCTTT.

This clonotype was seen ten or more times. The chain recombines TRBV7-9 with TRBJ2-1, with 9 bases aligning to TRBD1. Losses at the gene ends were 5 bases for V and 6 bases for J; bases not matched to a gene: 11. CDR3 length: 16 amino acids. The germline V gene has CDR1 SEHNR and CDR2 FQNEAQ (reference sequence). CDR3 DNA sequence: TGTGCCAGCAGCCGACCCGGGACAGGGAGCTTCAATGAGCAGTTCTTC. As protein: CASSRPGTGSFNEQFF.

CDR3 amino acids: CASSPSGQAYEQYF. The DNA for the CDR3 is TGTGCCAGCTCACCCTCGGGACAGGCCTACGAGCAGTACTTC. J is TRBJ2-7 and V is TRBV18; 8 nucleotides align to TRBD1. The V gene end was trimmed by 3 bases and the J gene end by 2 bases; junction bases not matched to a gene: 3. Germline V gives CDR1 KGHSH, CDR2 LQKENI. The CDR3 loop spans 14 amino acids.

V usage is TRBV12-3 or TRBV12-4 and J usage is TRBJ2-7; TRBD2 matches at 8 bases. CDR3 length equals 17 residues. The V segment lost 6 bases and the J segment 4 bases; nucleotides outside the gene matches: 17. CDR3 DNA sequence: TGTGCCAGCAGCCCCCGCGTCCAAGGCGGGAGGCCTTACGAGCAGTACTTC. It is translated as CASSPRVQGGRPYEQYF.

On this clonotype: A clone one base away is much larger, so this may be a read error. The CDR3 nucleotides read TGTTCCAGCAGTTTAGCAGGACAGGGGAAGTACTTC. Amino acids: CSSSLAGQGKYF. The genes are TRBV12-3 or TRBV12-4 and TRBJ2-4; 9 nucleotides match TRBD1. The CDR3 loop spans 12 amino acids.

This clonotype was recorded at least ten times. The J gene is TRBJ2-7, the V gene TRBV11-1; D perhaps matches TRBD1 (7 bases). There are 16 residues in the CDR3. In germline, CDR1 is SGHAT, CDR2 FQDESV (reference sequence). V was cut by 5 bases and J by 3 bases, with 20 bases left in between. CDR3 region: CASSPSKQGRIYEQYF. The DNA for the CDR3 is TGTGCCAGCAGCCCAAGTAAACAGGGGAGGATCTACGAGCAGTACTTC.

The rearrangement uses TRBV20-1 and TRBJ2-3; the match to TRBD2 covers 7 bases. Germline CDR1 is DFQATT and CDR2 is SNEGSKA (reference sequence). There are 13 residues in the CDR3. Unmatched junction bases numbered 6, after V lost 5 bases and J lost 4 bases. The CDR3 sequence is CSASRLASDTQYF. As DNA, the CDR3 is TGCAGTGCTTCCAGACTAGCCTCAGATACGCAGTATTTT.

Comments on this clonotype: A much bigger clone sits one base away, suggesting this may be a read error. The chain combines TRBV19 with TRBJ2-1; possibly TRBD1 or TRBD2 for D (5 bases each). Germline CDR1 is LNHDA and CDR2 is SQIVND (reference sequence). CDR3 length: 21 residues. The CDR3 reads CASSTFDIPSSTRGSYNERFF. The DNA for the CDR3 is TGTGCCAGTAGTACTTTCGACATACCATCCTCTACTAGGGGCTCCTACAATGAGCGGTTCTTC.

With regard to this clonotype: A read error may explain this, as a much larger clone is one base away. CDR3 sequence (DNA): TGTGCCAGCAGTTACTTAGCACGTTCCACAGATACGCAGTATTTT. Amino acids: CASSYLARSTDTQYF. The chain recombines TRBV6-2 or TRBV6-3 with TRBJ2-3; no definite D call. The germline V gene encodes CDR1 MNHEY and CDR2 SVGEGT. The V end was cut by 1 base, the J end by 2 bases, with 10 bases between. The CDR3 spans 15 residues.